This entry is about one T cell receptor (beta chain). Its antigen is unknown. Amplified regions were TCR beta CDR3 sequences from RNA transcripts. The HTBI primer set served for first-round RT-PCR of the TCR CDR3. One entry per CDR3 protein results from TCRdb running MiXCR on the multiplex PCR reads. The sample contains about 640,000 distinct CDR3 sequences, roughly 20% of which appear only once. This CDR3 has 16 residues. Germline lookup yields CDR1 MDHEN and CDR2 SYDVKM. Trimming removed 3 bases from V and 6 bases from J, with 21 bases in between. The data were obtained in a study of T cells in Graves' hyperthyroidism and ophthalmopathy. Overall study results and limits: Among thyroid clonotypes expanded above 0.001, most also appeared in blood. Ophthalmopathy and stable hyperthyroidism were told apart by a 13 V-J model.

Material: blood. The TCR was taken from a man aged 25-45 years with Graves' ophthalmopathy. This chain connects TRBV28 to TRBJ2-7; possible D gene TRBD2, 6 bases. CDR3 in amino acids: CASSFPREIGSGEQYF. CDR3 coding DNA: TGTGCCAGCAGTTTCCCCAGGGAAATCGGGAGCGGCGAGCAGTACTTC.